This is a list of T cell receptor beta chains from one sample in a study of blood T cell repertoires in COVID-19. Clones were sequenced by immunoSEQ multiplex PCR, and TCRdb holds only the in-frame ones, with some missing. The sample lists about 360,000 clones, 80% to 90% occurring once. Material for sequencing was peripheral blood. The receptors derive from a young man with active or convalescent COVID-19. Each CDR3 is given with its conserved first and last residue. Fields, in order: V gene, CDR3 protein.

V gene: TRBV30
CDR3 protein: CASGGNQPQHF

V gene: TRBV7-8
CDR3 protein: CASSSGWGPYNSPLHF

V gene: TRBV30
CDR3 protein: CAWSVIETGVGGYTF

V gene: TRBV5-4
CDR3 protein: CASSSTRGNEQFF

V gene: TRBV15
CDR3 protein: CATSPGGEADTQYF

V gene: TRBV25-1
CDR3 protein: CASSEKGTGRNQPQHF

V gene: TRBV29-1
CDR3 protein: CSVGQGEKLFF

V gene: TRBV19
CDR3 protein: CASSPGPASYNEQFF

V gene: TRBV7-2
CDR3 protein: CASSLAEGRTTGYGYTF

V gene: TRBV5-1
CDR3 protein: CASSLGMSRDSLGDSPLHF

V gene: TRBV4-2
CDR3 protein: CASSPGTSGGDEQFF

V gene: TRBV9
CDR3 protein: CASSVGTSGSYYEQYF

V gene: TRBV27
CDR3 protein: CASRDGTGEGEQFF

V gene: TRBV7-3
CDR3 protein: CASSFPDSANTEAFF

V gene: TRBV20-1
CDR3 protein: CSASRVGGSYNEQFF

V gene: TRBV15
CDR3 protein: CATSTEGGPRAGAELAAPQYF

V gene: TRBV25-1
CDR3 protein: CASSPPGGGTNEQFF

V gene: TRBV9
CDR3 protein: CASSPRLGPNEQFF

V gene: TRBV2
CDR3 protein: CASRAGISPYSYTF

V gene: TRBV6-5
CDR3 protein: CASSPTGFSNYGYTF

V gene: TRBV28
CDR3 protein: CASSAVRTGPSYEQYF

V gene: TRBV12-5
CDR3 protein: CASVDRLNQPQHF

V gene: TRBV11-3
CDR3 protein: CASSSRGTLVTEAFF

V gene: TRBV20-1
CDR3 protein: CSAASNYGYTF

V gene: TRBV30
CDR3 protein: CAWSPPLYRGSFYEQYF

V gene: TRBV4-1
CDR3 protein: CASSPGTGSYEQYF

V gene: TRBV24-1
CDR3 protein: CATSDLGSGNFVNEQFF

V gene: TRBV6-2/TRBV6-3
CDR3 protein: CASSYWGPDTQYF

V gene: TRBV7-3
CDR3 protein: CASSLTGGYGYTF